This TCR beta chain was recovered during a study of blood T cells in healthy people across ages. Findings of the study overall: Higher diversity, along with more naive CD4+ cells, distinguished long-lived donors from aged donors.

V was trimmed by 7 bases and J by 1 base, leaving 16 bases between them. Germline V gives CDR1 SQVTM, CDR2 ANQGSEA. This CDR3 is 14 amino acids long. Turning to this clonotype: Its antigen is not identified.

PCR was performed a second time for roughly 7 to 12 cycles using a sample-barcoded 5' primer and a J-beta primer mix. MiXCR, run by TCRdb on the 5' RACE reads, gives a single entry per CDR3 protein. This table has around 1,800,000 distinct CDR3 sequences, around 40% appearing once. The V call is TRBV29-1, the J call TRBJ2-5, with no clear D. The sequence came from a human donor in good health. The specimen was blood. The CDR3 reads CSACLPSLQETQYF. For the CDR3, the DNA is TGCAGCGCCTGTCTCCCCAGCCTCCAAGAGACCCAGTACTTC.